The 32 T cell receptor beta chains presented below share a single source sample, sequenced in a study of blood T cell repertoires in COVID-19 (dated by TCRdb to 2018 to 2020). The library was produced with the immunoSEQ multiplex PCR assay. Entries here come from immuneACCESS through TCRdb and include only in-frame sequences with V and J called. Some clones fail to appear in such tables; in the studies checked, an unresolved V gene covers under half of the shortfall, and the cause of the remainder is unknown. This sample is represented by about 240,000 clones; around 86% of them were singletons. The ten largest make up 9% to 15% of the sample. Sequences were obtained from peripheral blood. The receptors were sampled from a man older than 75 with acute or convalescent COVID-19.

V and J are TRBV12-3 or TRBV12-4 and TRBJ2-5; TRBD2 might be the D (6 bases). With 6 bases removed from V and 9 bases from J, the gap between germline ends came to 14 bases. This CDR3 is 12 amino acids long. The CDR3: CASRAGVSPQYF. DNA for the CDR3: TGTGCCAGCAGAGCGGGTGTATCACCCCAGTACTTC.

The rearrangement joins TRBV5-1 to TRBJ2-1; 9 nucleotides match TRBD1. V lost 2 bases and J lost 9; bases outside the gene matches: 9. The CDR3 runs to 15 residues. The germline V gene encodes CDR1 SGHRS and CDR2 YFSETQ. CDR3: CASSFLRDRESEQFF. DNA of the CDR3: TGCGCCAGCAGCTTCCTCCGGGACAGGGAGAGTGAGCAGTTCTTC.

In its sample, this clone was seen once. This sequence joins TRBV28 and TRBJ1-6, with D tentatively TRBD1 (5 bases). In germline, CDR1 is MDHEN, CDR2 SYDVKM. This CDR3 has 14 amino acids. Trimming removed 3 bases from V and 7 bases from J, with 10 bases in between. The CDR3 sequence is CASSLSGSNSPLHF. The DNA of the CDR3 is TGTGCCAGCAGTTTGTCAGGGTCAAATTCACCCCTCCACTTT.

This clone was detected many times. The same CDR3 arises from other DNA sequences in this sample as well. The chain is built from TRBV11-2 and TRBJ1-1; D is ambiguous. This CDR3 comprises 13 residues. Trimming took 0 bases from V and 5 from J, leaving 7 bases between them. Germline assignment: CDR1 SGHAT and CDR2 FQNNGV. The CDR3 nucleotides read TGTGCCAGCAGCTTAGAACAGTTTACTGAAGCTTTCTTT. This sequence encodes CASSLEQFTEAFF.

This chain joins TRBV6-5 and TRBJ2-7, with 8 bases matching TRBD1. The length of the CDR3 is 14 residues. Trimming at V came to 6 bases and at J to 4 bases, leaving 8 bases not matched to a gene. Germline CDR1 and CDR2: MNHEY and SVGAGI. The CDR3 loop is CASRTDRGGYEQYF. CDR3 coding DNA: TGTGCCAGCAGAACCGACAGGGGCGGATACGAGCAGTACTTC.

To note about this clone: Its ends do not fully match the called genes, so a read error is possible. J is TRBJ2-1 and V is TRBV5-1, with 10 bases lining up with TRBD2. The CDR3 is 13 amino acids. The germline gives CDR1 SGHRS, CDR2 YFSETQ. The CDR3 bases are TGCGCCAGCAGCTTGGACTCTAGCGGGAGAGGGATCTTC. Translated, it gives CASSLDSSGRGIF.

The chain couples TRBV6-5 to TRBJ1-1; D is perhaps TRBD1 (5 bases). CDR3 size: 15 residues. Germline-derived CDR1 and CDR2 are MNHEY and SVGAGI. The ends were cut back, 0 bases at V and 3 bases at J, with 11 bases in the middle. This CDR3 reads CASSYSTGGDTEAFF. CDR3 in DNA: TGTGCCAGCAGTTACTCGACGGGAGGGGACACTGAAGCTTTCTTT.

The chain combines TRBV12-5 with TRBJ2-5; D remains unclear. CDR3 size: 13 residues. V was shortened by 6 bases and J by 5 bases, with 13 bases between the two germline ends. Germline CDR1 reads LGHNT; CDR2 reads FRNRAP. The CDR3 reads CASGPSGGETQYF. CDR3 bases: TGTGCTAGTGGCCCCTCAGGTGGGGAGACCCAGTACTTC.

This chain links TRBV5-1 with TRBJ2-7, with TRBD1 matching over 7 bases. The CDR3 runs to 13 residues. Germline V gene data show CDR1 as SGHRS and CDR2 as YFSETQ. The junction had 4 bases not matched to a gene; V was cut back by 4 bases and J by 3 bases. Written as DNA, the CDR3 is TGCGCCAGCAGCGGGGGACAGATCTACGAGCAGTACTTC. Protein: CASSGGQIYEQYF.

CDR3 DNA: TGTGCCAGTAGTACTTCCGGGGTATTAGCTAATGAAAAACTGTTTTTT. This codes for CASSTSGVLANEKLFF. The chain joins TRBV19 to TRBJ1-4; D unresolved. The V end lost 4 bases, the J end lost 3 bases, and 15 bases lay between the germline ends. The CDR3 length is 16 residues. Germline lookup yields CDR1 LNHDA and CDR2 SQIVND (reference sequence).

V and J are TRBV27 and TRBJ1-6; no reliable D call. The CDR3 totals 17 residues. CDR1 is MNHEY, CDR2 SMNVEV, per germline (reference sequence). Trimming removed 8 bases from V and 8 bases from J, with 25 bases in between. The CDR3 sequence: CASGPLQRAPRDSPLHF. The CDR3 coding sequence is TGTGCCAGCGGTCCCCTCCAGAGGGCCCCGAGGGATTCACCCCTCCACTTT.

V usage is TRBV9 and J usage is TRBJ1-2; D perhaps matches TRBD1 (6 bases). The CDR3 spans 15 residues. The germline V gene has CDR1 SGDLS and CDR2 YYNGEE. The V and J ends lost 0 bases and 4 bases respectively, with 13 bases between them. CDR3 DNA sequence: TGTGCCAGCAGCGTAGGACATCTAGGGGGCTATGGCTACACCTTC. It is translated as CASSVGHLGGYGYTF.

In nucleotides, the CDR3 is TGTGCCAGCAGCTACCCGGCCTCCGGGACTAGCGGGCGAAACACCGGGGAGCTGTTTTTT. Its translation is CASSYPASGTSGRNTGELFF. This chain uses TRBV5-8 with TRBJ2-2; 12 bases fit TRBD2. The CDR3 extends over 20 amino acids. CDR1 is SGHTS, CDR2 YDEGEE, per germline. V shed 3 bases and J 2 bases; nucleotides not matched to a gene: 14.

V is TRBV6-2 or TRBV6-3 and J is TRBJ2-1; TRBD1 matches 8 bases. CDR1 is MNHEY and CDR2 is SVGEGT in the germline V gene. Trimming at V came to 5 bases and at J to 4 bases, leaving 13 bases not matched to a gene. This CDR3 contains 17 residues. The CDR3 sequence: CASSLTGQGTSYNEQFF. In DNA form, the CDR3 reads TGTGCCAGCAGTCTCACTGGACAGGGAACTTCGTACAATGAGCAGTTCTTC.

This chain uses TRBV19 with TRBJ1-4; TRBD1 aligns across 7 bases. V shed 5 bases, J shed 6 bases, and the junction held 9 bases outside the gene matches. CDR3 length: 15 residues. Per germline, CDR1 LNHDA and CDR2 SQIVND (reference sequence). CDR3 loop: CASSVSGTEDEKLFF. The CDR3 nucleotides are TGTGCCAGTAGTGTCTCCGGGACAGAGGATGAAAAACTGTTTTTT.

The chain couples TRBV27 to TRBJ1-2; D remains unclear. The ends were cut back, 6 bases at V and 2 bases at J, with 10 bases in the middle. CDR3 length: 13 residues. Germline V gives CDR1 MNHEY, CDR2 SMNVEV (reference sequence). The CDR3 here is CASREQINYGYTF. DNA of the CDR3: TGTGCCAGCAGGGAACAGATCAACTATGGCTACACCTTC.

CDR3: CASSLDSGQTFTLHF. CDR3 DNA: TGTGCCAGCAGCTTGGATAGCGGGCAGACCTTCACCCTCCACTTT. The chain joins TRBV5-4 to TRBJ1-6; D uncertain. Per the germline V gene, CDR1 is SGHNT and CDR2 is YYREEE (reference sequence). Trimming removed 0 bases at V and 14 bases at J, with 18 bases between. The CDR3 spans 15 residues. Based on the CDR3 plus reference TRBV5-4 and TRBJ1-6, the full variable domain is ETGVTQSPTHLIKTRGQQVTLRCSSQSGHNTVSWYQQALGQGPQFIFQYYREEENGRGNFPPRFSGLQFPNYSSELNVNALELDDSALYLCASSLDSGQTFTLHFGNGTRLTVT.

V is TRBV19 and J is TRBJ2-2; 10 bases match TRBD2. J was trimmed by 0 bases and V by 4 bases; bases with no gene match: 8. The CDR3 is 18 residues long. The V gene's germline CDR1 is LNHDA and CDR2 SQIVND (reference sequence). The CDR3 spells CASSTLAGGTPNTGELFF. CDR3 nucleotide sequence: TGTGCCAGTAGTACATTAGCGGGAGGTACCCCGAACACCGGGGAGCTGTTTTTT.

This clone was seen only once. The chain couples TRBV7-8 to TRBJ2-7; a weak D match, TRBD1 (5 bases). CDR1 and CDR2 (germline): SGHVS, FQNEAQ. The germline V and J ends were trimmed by 5 bases and 4 bases, with 12 bases remaining between them. The CDR3 is made up of 13 amino acids. This chain's CDR3 is CASSIGHFYEQYF. CDR3 in DNA: TGTGCCAGCAGCATCGGACATTTTTACGAGCAGTACTTC.

This chain links TRBV15 with TRBJ1-3, with D unresolved. Germline V lookup: CDR1 LNHNV, CDR2 YYDKDF (reference sequence). V lost 3 bases to trimming and J lost 3 bases, with 12 bases between them. The CDR3 has 15 amino acids. This CDR3 is CATSRSRGSGNTIYF. The CDR3 DNA sequence: TGTGCCACCAGCAGGTCCCGAGGCAGTGGAAACACCATATATTTT.

The chain uses TRBV3-1 (or the pseudogene TRBV3-2) and TRBJ1-5; 9 bases are shared with TRBD1. CDR1 is LGHDT and CDR2 is YNNKEL in the germline V gene (reference sequence). The V gene end was trimmed by 6 bases and the J gene end by 5 bases; junction bases not matched to a gene: 8. This CDR3 region has 15 residues. CDR3 sequence reads: CASRSPGQGHQPQHF. The CDR3 DNA reads TGTGCCAGCAGGTCCCCGGGACAGGGACATCAGCCCCAGCATTTT.

This chain links TRBV20-1 with TRBJ1-2; unclear D gene. The CDR3 spans 11 residues. Per germline, CDR1 DFQATT and CDR2 SNEGSKA (reference sequence). V was clipped by 5 bases and J by 4 bases, with 8 bases between them. CDR3 sequence (DNA): TGCAGTGCTCCCGGAGGCTATGGCTACACCTTC. Its translation: CSAPGGYGYTF.

The rearrangement joins TRBV7-3 to TRBJ2-1; D might be TRBD1 (6 bases). Germline loops: CDR1 SGHTA, CDR2 FQGTGA. V shed 6 bases and J shed 4 bases, with 10 bases lying between them. The CDR3 consists of 13 residues. This CDR3 reads CASSTGMYNEQFF. The CDR3 DNA reads as TGTGCCAGCAGTACAGGGATGTACAATGAGCAGTTCTTC.

This clone was observed once. The chain uses TRBV28 and TRBJ1-1; 9 positions agree with TRBD1. The CDR3 length is 15 residues. Unmatched junction bases numbered 6, after V lost 6 bases and J lost 1 base. In germline, CDR1 is MDHEN, CDR2 SYDVKM. As DNA, the CDR3 is TGTGCCAGCAGGGGTCCGGGACAGGGGAACACTGAAGCTTTCTTT. The encoded protein is CASRGPGQGNTEAFF.

This clone was found a few times. The chain has TRBV3-1 (or the pseudogene TRBV3-2) and TRBJ1-3; tentatively, D is TRBD1 (6 bases). Deletions cut 2 bases from V and 4 bases from J, with 12 bases between. Germline assignment: CDR1 LGHDT and CDR2 YNNKEL (reference sequence). The CDR3 sequence is 15 residues long. Written as DNA, the CDR3 is TGTGCCAGCAGCCAATCCCCCACAGGGGGAAACACCATATATTTT. Residues: CASSQSPTGGNTIYF.

V is TRBV4-1 and J is TRBJ1-1; D is perhaps TRBD1 (5 bases). Per germline, CDR1 MGHRA and CDR2 YSYEKL. The V gene lost 3 bases and the J gene lost 4 bases, with 15 bases spanning the gap. This CDR3 has 15 amino acids. The CDR3 loop reads CASSQMGGGRTEAFF. CDR3 DNA: TGCGCCAGCAGCCAGATGGGGGGAGGGCGCACTGAAGCTTTCTTT.

J is TRBJ1-1 and V is TRBV10-2, with 7 bases that match TRBD1. Germline CDR1 is WSHSY and CDR2 is SAAADI. J was trimmed by 3 bases and V by 7 bases; bases with no gene match: 14. This CDR3 is 16 amino acids long. The CDR3 coding sequence is TGCGCCAGCATGAAGGGGGCCCCGGACGTGGACACTGAAGCTTTCTTT. Amino acids: CASMKGAPDVDTEAFF.

The chain employs TRBV28 and TRBJ1-5; the D gene is possibly TRBD1 (6 bases). This CDR3 contains 15 residues. With 4 bases removed from V and 0 bases from J, the gap between germline ends came to 10 bases. Germline lookup yields CDR1 MDHEN and CDR2 SYDVKM. The DNA of the CDR3 is TGTGCCAGCAGTTATATACAGGGTAGCAATCAGCCCCAGCATTTT. This sequence encodes CASSYIQGSNQPQHF.

The chain has TRBV14 and TRBJ1-1; TRBD1 agrees at 7 bases. Trimming removed 3 bases from V and 7 bases from J; junction bases left unmatched: 5. Germline loops: CDR1 SGHDN, CDR2 FVKESK. The CDR3 has 13 amino acids. In nucleotides, the CDR3 is TGTGCCAGCAGCCAGGACAGGCTTAATGAAGCTTTCTTT. As protein: CASSQDRLNEAFF.

This chain connects TRBV5-1 to TRBJ1-2; TRBD1 might be the D (6 bases). The germline V and J ends were trimmed by 2 bases and 5 bases, with 16 bases remaining between them. The CDR3 length is 15 residues. The germline CDR1 and CDR2 sequences are SGHRS and YFSETQ. DNA for the CDR3: TGCGCCAGCAGCTTTACGGGACAAAGCGTTTATGGCTACACCTTC. It encodes CASSFTGQSVYGYTF.

The chain links TRBV5-1 to TRBJ2-2; 8 bases line up with TRBD1. CDR1 and CDR2 from the germline V gene are SGHRS and YFSETQ. V dropped 2 bases and J dropped 5; count of bases not matched to a gene: 14. This CDR3 comprises 18 residues. The DNA for the CDR3 is TGCGCCAGCAGCTTCCGTAGAGGGCAGGGGGCAGGGACCGGGGAGCTGTTTTTT. Translated, it gives CASSFRRGQGAGTGELFF.

This rearrangement joins TRBV19 to TRBJ1-1; TRBD1 aligns across 7 bases. CDR3 size: 14 residues. The germline V gene encodes CDR1 LNHDA and CDR2 SQIVND (reference sequence). The V gene end was trimmed by 11 bases and the J gene end by 1 base; junction bases not matched to a gene: 10. The CDR3: CASRGRGSNTEAFF. The CDR3 bases are TGTGCCTCCCGGGGCAGGGGGTCGAACACTGAAGCTTTCTTT.